This T cell receptor (beta chain) derives from a study of blood T cell repertoires in COVID-19. Across the study: The cDNA or gDNA used as material had been derived from T cells, B-cell-depleted T cells, or PBMCs.

Sequencing used immunoSEQ multiplex PCR; TCRdb keeps in-frame clones, though not all of them. The sample yields more than 100,000 clones, 84% seen once. Two negative PCRs, clearance, or symptom resolution were required of recovered Cohort 3 donors. Germline V gene data show CDR1 as KGHDR and CDR2 as SFDVKD. Trimming removed 3 bases at V and 0 bases at J, with 7 bases between. The CDR3 is 14 amino acids. This clone was counted once. The receptor comes from a woman aged 25-40 years who had recovered from COVID-19. Sequencing used PBMCs or T cells enriched from blood (not recorded which). V gene TRBV24-1 combines with J gene TRBJ2-5; D remains ambiguous. The CDR3 loop is CATSDTEYQETQYF. The DNA of the CDR3 is TGTGCCACCAGTGATACAGAGTACCAAGAGACCCAGTACTTC.